This T cell receptor (beta chain) is drawn from a study of blood T cell repertoires in COVID-19. Study details: Some COVID-19 samples were acute and others convalescent; all came from the United States, Italy and Spain.

CDR3 length: 15 residues. In germline, CDR1 is WSHSY, CDR2 SAAADI. Trimming at V came to 8 bases and at J to 1 base, leaving 4 bases not matched to a gene. Seattle cases were enrolled at active infection and followed longitudinally. Original processing notes: Reference gene primer amplification yielded estimated nucleated cell counts. The method was immunoSEQ multiplex PCR; TCRdb's version includes in-frame clones alone and lacks a portion of them. D and trimming come from the DNA, and the V and J calls and clone size come from that table. The sample has more than 250,000 clones; approximately 88% are singletons.

The receptor's source is a woman aged 25 to 39 with COVID-19, enrolled during active disease. This chain links TRBV10-2 with TRBJ2-3; 12 bases are shared with TRBD2. The sequenced sample consisted of peripheral blood. The CDR3, as DNA: TGCGCCAGCGCTAGCGGGGGGGCAGGCACAGATACGCAGTATTTT. It codes for CASASGGAGTDTQYF.